This T cell receptor (beta chain) was obtained from a study of PD-1 blockade in mismatch repair-deficient tumors. Study overall: Enrolled about 2012-2016, patients had progressing, pretreated mismatch repair-deficient cancers of around twelve types.

Regarding the study as a whole: Tumor-resident clones, often absent from pretreatment blood, expanded after pembrolizumab and then contracted.

Profiled with immunoSEQ multiplex PCR; TCRdb holds only in-frame clones, not every one. This table holds approximately 79,000 clones, roughly 80% found once. Note on this clone: Antigen specificity is unknown.

All patients were mismatch repair deficient, assessed by either PCR or immunohistochemistry. TCR sequencing covered a few patients who responded to pembrolizumab. Germline assignment: CDR1 GTSNPN and CDR2 SVGIG (reference sequence). V lost 0 bases, J lost 2 bases, and 11 bases lay in between. The CDR3 has 15 residues. The sample consisted of peripheral blood, taken 44 weeks after starting pembrolizumab. The V and J genes are TRBV30 and TRBJ2-1; weak D call: TRBD1 (5 bases). The clonotype was recovered from an adult with mismatch repair-deficient cancer. CDR3 DNA: TGTGCCTGGAGTGTAAGGGGTAGTCCCTACAATGAGCAGTTCTTC. The encoded protein is CAWSVRGSPYNEQFF.